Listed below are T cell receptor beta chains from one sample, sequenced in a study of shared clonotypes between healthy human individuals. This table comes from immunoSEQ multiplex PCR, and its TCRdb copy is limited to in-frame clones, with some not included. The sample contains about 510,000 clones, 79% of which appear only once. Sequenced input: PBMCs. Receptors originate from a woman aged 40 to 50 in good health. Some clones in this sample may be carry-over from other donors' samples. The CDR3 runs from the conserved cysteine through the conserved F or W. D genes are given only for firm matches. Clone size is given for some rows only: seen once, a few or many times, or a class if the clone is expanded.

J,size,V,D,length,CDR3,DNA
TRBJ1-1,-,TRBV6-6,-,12,CASSRYNTEAFF,TGTGCCAGCAGTCGGTATAACACTGAAGCTTTCTTT
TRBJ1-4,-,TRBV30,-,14,CAWSAERGGEKLFF,TGTGCCTGGAGTGCTGAGCGAGGGGGTGAAAAACTGTTTTTT
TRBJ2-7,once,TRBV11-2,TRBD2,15,CASSFGASGTYEQYF,TGTGCCAGCAGCTTTGGGGCTAGCGGGACCTACGAGCAGTACTTC
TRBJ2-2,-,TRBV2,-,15,CASITGSGNTGELFF,TGTGCCAGCATAACCGGGTCGGGAAACACCGGGGAGCTGTTTTTT
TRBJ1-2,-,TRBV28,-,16,CASSSGLGVGKDGYTF,TGTGCCAGCAGTTCGGGACTAGGGGTGGGTAAGGATGGCTACACCTTC
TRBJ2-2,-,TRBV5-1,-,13,CASSTGTTGELFF,TGCGCCAGCAGCACCGGGACCACCGGGGAGCTGTTTTTT
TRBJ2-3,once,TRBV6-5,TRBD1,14,CASSGQGVSYTQYF,TGTGCCAGCAGTGGACAGGGCGTCTCCTATACGCAGTATTTT
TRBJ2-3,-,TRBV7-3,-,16,CASSSDDGGGRDTQYF,TGTGCCAGCAGCTCAGACGACGGGGGAGGACGGGATACGCAGTATTTT
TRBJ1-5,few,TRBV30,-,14,CAWSTGTPSAPQHF,TGTGCCTGGAGTACGGGGACTCCTTCTGCACCCCAGCATTTT
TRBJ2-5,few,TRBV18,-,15,CASSLNSGTQETQYF,TGTGCCAGCTCACTTAACAGCGGCACCCAAGAGACCCAGTACTTC
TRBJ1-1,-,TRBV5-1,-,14,CASSRTGTHTEAFF,TGCGCCAGCAGCCGAACAGGGACCCACACTGAAGCTTTCTTT
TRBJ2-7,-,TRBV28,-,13,CASSSQIPYEQYF,TGTGCCAGCAGTTCCCAGATACCCTACGAGCAGTACTTC
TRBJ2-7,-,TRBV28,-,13,CASSLWRSYEQYF,TGTGCCAGCAGTTTATGGCGGTCCTACGAGCAGTACTTC
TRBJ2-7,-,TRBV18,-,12,CASSPPSYEQYF,TGTGCCAGCTCACCCCCCTCCTACGAGCAGTACTTC
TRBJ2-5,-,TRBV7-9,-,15,CASSLRQGGQETQYF,TGTGCCAGCAGCTTAAGACAGGGAGGCCAAGAGACCCAGTACTTC
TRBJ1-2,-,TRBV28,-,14,CASSLGQTGGGYTF,TGTGCCAGCAGTCTAGGACAGACGGGGGGTGGCTACACCTTC
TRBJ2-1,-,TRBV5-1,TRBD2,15,CASSWLAGTFNEQFF,TGCGCCAGCAGCTGGCTAGCGGGAACATTCAATGAGCAGTTCTTC
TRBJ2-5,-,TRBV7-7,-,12,CASSPTTETQYF,TGTGCTAGCAGTCCGACGACGGAGACCCAGTACTTC
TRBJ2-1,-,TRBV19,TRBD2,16,CASSIFAGGHYNEQFF,TGTGCCAGTAGTATATTTGCGGGAGGTCACTACAATGAGCAGTTCTTC
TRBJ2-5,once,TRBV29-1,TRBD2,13,CSVFSGSQETQYF,TGCAGCGTTTTTAGCGGGAGCCAAGAGACCCAGTACTTC
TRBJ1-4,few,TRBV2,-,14,CASNGDLKGEKLFF,TGTGCCAGCAATGGGGACTTGAAGGGTGAAAAACTGTTTTTT
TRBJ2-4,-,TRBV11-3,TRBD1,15,CASSLPWDRGPIQYF,TGTGCCAGCAGCTTACCCTGGGACAGGGGACCCATTCAGTACTTC
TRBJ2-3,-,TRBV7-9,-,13,CASSLGGTDTQYF,TGTGCCAGCAGCTTAGGTGGCACAGATACGCAGTATTTT
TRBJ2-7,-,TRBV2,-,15,CASSDFVQGRYEQYF,TGTGCCAGCAGTGATTTTGTTCAGGGCCGCTACGAGCAGTACTTC
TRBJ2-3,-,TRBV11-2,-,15,CASSLNLVRTDTQYF,TGTGCCAGCAGCTTAAACCTCGTGCGCACAGATACGCAGTATTTT
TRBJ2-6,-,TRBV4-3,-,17,CASSQTFDFSGANVLTF,TGCGCCAGCAGCCAGACCTTTGACTTCTCTGGGGCCAACGTCCTGACTTTC
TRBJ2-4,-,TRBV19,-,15,CASGGGRDAKNIQYF,TGTGCCAGTGGAGGGGGCAGGGACGCCAAAAACATTCAGTACTTC
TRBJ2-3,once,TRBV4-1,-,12,CASSRPTDTQYF,TGCGCCAGCAGCCGACCCACAGATACGCAGTATTTT